Listed below are T cell receptor beta chains from one sample, sequenced in a study of neurological immune-mediated disorders. A single record per CDR3 protein comes from TCRdb applying MiXCR to the 5' RACE reads. The data hold fewer than 50,000 distinct CDR3 sequences, with around 10% observed a single time. Sample: PBMCs. Every receptor here comes from a man in his sixties with HTLV-1-associated myelopathy (HAM/TSP). CDR3s include the opening cysteine and the closing phenylalanine or tryptophan. D genes are given only for firm matches. Clone size appears in some rows only: once, few, many, or a class for an expanded clone.

V: TRBV5-1; size: many; J: TRBJ2-7; D: .; CDR3: CASSTGTGTYEQYF; DNA: TGCGCCAGCAGTACCGGGACGGGGACCTACGAGCAGTACTTC
V: TRBV20-1; size: many; J: TRBJ1-4; D: TRBD1; CDR3: CSARGTVDEKLFF; DNA: TGCAGTGCTAGGGGGACAGTCGACGAAAAACTGTTTTTT
V: TRBV7-3; size: few; J: TRBJ2-3; D: .; CDR3: CASSPAGRAFTDTQYF; DNA: TGTGCCAGCAGCCCCGCCGGGAGAGCTTTCACAGATACGCAGTATTTT
V: TRBV19; size: .; J: TRBJ2-7; D: TRBD1; CDR3: CASSMGTGVYEQYF; DNA: TGTGCCAGTAGTATGGGTACAGGGGTATACGAGCAGTACTTC
V: TRBV5-1; size: many; J: TRBJ2-5; D: .; CDR3: CASTKDRPGQETQYF; DNA: TGCGCCAGCACCAAAGACAGGCCAGGGCAAGAGACCCAGTACTTC
V: TRBV4-1; size: many; J: TRBJ1-6; D: .; CDR3: CASSLLGQGNSPLHF; DNA: TGCGCCAGCAGCCTCCTCGGGCAGGGTAATTCACCCCTCCACTTT
V: TRBV24-1; size: .; J: TRBJ2-1; D: .; CDR3: CATSDPSSSGHNEQFF; DNA: TGTGCCACCAGTGACCCTAGCTCTTCTGGACACAATGAGCAGTTCTTC
V: TRBV2; size: many; J: TRBJ2-5; D: TRBD2; CDR3: CASSVASGSWETQYF; DNA: TGTGCCAGCAGTGTCGCTAGCGGGAGTTGGGAGACCCAGTACTTC
V: TRBV7-8; size: many; J: TRBJ2-5; D: TRBD1; CDR3: CASSSGGTGGMETQYF; DNA: TGTGCCAGCAGCTCCGGAGGGACAGGGGGAATGGAGACCCAGTACTTC
V: TRBV5-6; size: many; J: TRBJ2-7; D: TRBD2; CDR3: CASSYSGTNSYEQYF; DNA: TGTGCCAGCAGCTATTCGGGGACTAACTCCTACGAGCAGTACTTC
V: TRBV28; size: many; J: TRBJ2-1; D: TRBD2; CDR3: CASSPLGTSGTGNEQFF; DNA: TGTGCCAGCAGTCCCCTCGGGACTAGCGGGACCGGGAATGAGCAGTTCTTC
V: TRBV5-5; size: many; J: TRBJ2-7; D: .; CDR3: CASSTGTKTYEQYF; DNA: TGTGCCAGCAGCACCGGGACCAAGACCTACGAGCAGTACTTC
V: TRBV6-5; size: many; J: TRBJ2-5; D: TRBD1; CDR3: CASSSTQGALETQYF; DNA: TGTGCCAGCAGTTCAACACAGGGGGCTTTAGAGACCCAGTACTTC
V: TRBV3-1; size: few; J: TRBJ2-1; D: .; CDR3: CASSQGETIGGEQFF; DNA: TGTGCCAGCAGCCAAGGCGAGACTATCGGTGGGGAGCAGTTCTTC
V: TRBV5-5; size: many; J: TRBJ1-5; D: .; CDR3: CASSEYRGQPQHF; DNA: TGTGCCAGCAGCGAATACCGTGGGCAGCCCCAGCATTTT
V: TRBV5-1; size: many; J: TRBJ2-1; D: TRBD2; CDR3: CASSLASGSKNNEQFF; DNA: TGCGCCAGCAGTCTGGCTAGCGGGAGCAAAAACAATGAGCAGTTCTTC
V: TRBV14; size: many; J: TRBJ1-6; D: .; CDR3: CASSQAPNNSPLHF; DNA: TGTGCCAGCAGCCAAGCACCGAATAATTCACCCCTCCACTTT
V: TRBV3-1; size: many; J: TRBJ2-5; D: TRBD2; CDR3: CTSSLPGGQETQYF; DNA: TGTACCAGCAGCCTGCCGGGAGGCCAAGAGACCCAGTACTTC
V: TRBV20-1; size: many; J: TRBJ2-5; D: .; CDR3: CSANELGRQETQYF; DNA: TGCAGTGCTAACGAACTGGGACGGCAAGAGACCCAGTACTTC
V: TRBV15; size: many; J: TRBJ2-7; D: TRBD1; CDR3: CATSSFGQGGYEQYF; DNA: TGTGCCACCAGCAGCTTCGGACAGGGGGGCTACGAGCAGTACTTC
V: TRBV7-3; size: few; J: TRBJ2-2; D: .; CDR3: CVSSQGGGRGELFF; DNA: TGTGTCAGCAGCCAGGGGGGCGGGAGAGGGGAGCTGTTTTTT
V: TRBV5-1; size: many; J: TRBJ2-2; D: .; CDR3: CASSLGRGTGELFF; DNA: TGCGCCAGCAGCTTGGGCCGGGGCACCGGGGAGCTGTTTTTT
V: TRBV2; size: .; J: TRBJ2-1; D: .; CDR3: CANSGASYNEQFF; DNA: TGTGCCAACAGTGGTGCTTCATACAATGAGCAGTTCTTC
V: TRBV20-1; size: many; J: TRBJ2-3; D: TRBD2; CDR3: CSARDGLAGEDTQYF; DNA: TGCAGTGCTAGAGATGGGCTAGCGGGAGAGGATACGCAGTATTTT
V: TRBV5-1; size: many; J: TRBJ2-6; D: TRBD1; CDR3: CASSPRDRNSGANVLTF; DNA: TGCGCCAGCAGTCCCCGGGACAGAAACTCTGGGGCCAACGTCCTGACTTTC
V: TRBV6-5; size: many; J: TRBJ2-7; D: .; CDR3: CASSYSLGTHSYEQYF; DNA: TGTGCCAGCAGTTACTCACTAGGGACTCACTCCTACGAGCAGTACTTC
V: TRBV7-8; size: many; J: TRBJ2-7; D: .; CDR3: CASSFSPRDEQYF; DNA: TGTGCCAGCAGCTTTTCGCCTAGGGACGAGCAGTACTTC
V: TRBV5-1; size: .; J: TRBJ1-2; D: .; CDR3: CASSLGCEGGYTF; DNA: TGCGCCAGCAGCTTGGGATGTGAAGGTGGCTACACCTTC
V: TRBV27; size: many; J: TRBJ1-1; D: .; CDR3: CASKKITAGSTEAFF; DNA: TGTGCCAGTAAAAAAATAACCGCAGGGAGCACTGAAGCTTTCTTT
V: TRBV7-8; size: many; J: TRBJ1-1; D: .; CDR3: CASSLLDTEAFF; DNA: TGTGCCAGCAGCTTATTGGACACTGAAGCTTTCTTT
V: TRBV27; size: many; J: TRBJ2-1; D: TRBD1; CDR3: CASSLGTGESHEQFF; DNA: TGTGCCAGCAGTTTAGGGACAGGGGAGTCGCATGAGCAGTTCTTC
V: TRBV9; size: many; J: TRBJ2-6; D: .; CDR3: CASSARDSGANVLTF; DNA: TGTGCCAGCAGCGCTAGGGACTCTGGGGCCAACGTCCTGACTTTC
V: TRBV5-6; size: many; J: TRBJ2-2; D: .; CDR3: CASSRAVNTGELFF; DNA: TGTGCCAGCAGCCGGGCAGTAAACACCGGGGAGCTGTTTTTT
V: TRBV6-2/TRBV6-3; size: many; J: TRBJ2-7; D: .; CDR3: CASSPGQPTQYF; DNA: TGTGCCAGCTCACCGGGACAACCAACGCAGTACTTC
V: TRBV7-2; size: many; J: TRBJ1-3; D: TRBD1; CDR3: CASSYGTASGNTIYF; DNA: TGTGCCAGCAGCTATGGGACAGCCTCTGGAAACACCATATATTTT
V: TRBV14; size: many; J: TRBJ2-1; D: .; CDR3: CASSQAGLYNEQFF; DNA: TGTGCCAGCAGCCAAGCGGGACTCTACAATGAGCAGTTCTTC
V: TRBV20-1; size: many; J: TRBJ2-7; D: .; CDR3: CSAREGTTFDPYEQYF; DNA: TGCAGTGCTAGAGAGGGGACCACCTTCGATCCCTACGAGCAGTACTTC
V: TRBV12-3/TRBV12-4; size: many; J: TRBJ2-1; D: .; CDR3: CASSLGQAYNEQFF; DNA: TGTGCCAGCAGCCTGGGGCAGGCCTACAATGAGCAGTTCTTC
V: TRBV20-1; size: many; J: TRBJ2-3; D: .; CDR3: CSAGAWGTDTQYF; DNA: TGCAGTGCCGGCGCCTGGGGCACAGATACGCAGTATTTT
V: TRBV20-1; size: .; J: TRBJ1-2; D: .; CDR3: CSARDRGVATYGYTF; DNA: TGCAGTGCTAGAGATCGCGGGGTTGCGACTTATGGCTACACCTTC
V: TRBV5-1; size: many; J: TRBJ2-2; D: TRBD2; CDR3: CASRSLAGNTGELFF; DNA: TGCGCCAGCAGGAGTCTAGCGGGGAACACCGGGGAGCTGTTTTTT
V: TRBV6-1; size: many; J: TRBJ2-2; D: TRBD1; CDR3: CASILGTAGIGELFF; DNA: TGTGCCAGCATTTTAGGGACAGCCGGCATCGGGGAGCTGTTTTTT
V: TRBV6-5; size: .; J: TRBJ2-7; D: .; CDR3: CASSPTLQGRVGEQYF; DNA: TGTGCCAGCAGCCCCACCCTCCAAGGGAGAGTGGGAGAGCAGTACTTC
V: TRBV28; size: many; J: TRBJ2-6; D: .; CDR3: CASSSLKAGANVLTF; DNA: TGTGCCAGCAGTTCCCTCAAAGCTGGGGCCAACGTCCTGACTTTC
V: TRBV5-1; size: .; J: TRBJ2-7; D: .; CDR3: CASSLGENGIEQSF; DNA: TGCGCCAGCAGCTTGGGAGAGAACGGCATCGAGCAGTCCTTC
V: TRBV21-1; size: many; J: TRBJ2-3; D: .; CDR3: CASSPINDGTSSVADTQYF; DNA: TGTGCCAGCAGCCCCATCAACGACGGGACTAGCTCGGTGGCAGATACGCAGTATTTT
V: TRBV20-1; size: many; J: TRBJ1-6; D: TRBD1; CDR3: CSARDRVKDLHF; DNA: TGCAGTGCCCGGGACAGGGTAAAAGACCTCCACTTT